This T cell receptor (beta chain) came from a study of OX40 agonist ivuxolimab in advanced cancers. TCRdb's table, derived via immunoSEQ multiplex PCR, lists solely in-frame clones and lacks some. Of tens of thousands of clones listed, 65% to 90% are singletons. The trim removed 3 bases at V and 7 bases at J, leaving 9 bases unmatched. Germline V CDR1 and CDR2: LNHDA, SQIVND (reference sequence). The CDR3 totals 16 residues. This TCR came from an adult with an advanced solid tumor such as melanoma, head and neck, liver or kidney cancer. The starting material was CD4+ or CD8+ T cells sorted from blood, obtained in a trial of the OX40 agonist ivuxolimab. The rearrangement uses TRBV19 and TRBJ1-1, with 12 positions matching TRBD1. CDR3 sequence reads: CASSITGTGGLGEAFF. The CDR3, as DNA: TGTGCCAGTAGTATTACCGGGACAGGGGGCTTAGGTGAAGCTTTCTTT. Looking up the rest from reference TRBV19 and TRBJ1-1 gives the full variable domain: DGGITQSPKYLFRKEGQNVTLSCEQNLNHDAMYWYRQDPGQGLRLIYYSQIVNDFQKGDIAEGYSVSREKKESFPLTVTSAQKNPTAFYLCASSITGTGGLGEAFFGQGTRLTVV.